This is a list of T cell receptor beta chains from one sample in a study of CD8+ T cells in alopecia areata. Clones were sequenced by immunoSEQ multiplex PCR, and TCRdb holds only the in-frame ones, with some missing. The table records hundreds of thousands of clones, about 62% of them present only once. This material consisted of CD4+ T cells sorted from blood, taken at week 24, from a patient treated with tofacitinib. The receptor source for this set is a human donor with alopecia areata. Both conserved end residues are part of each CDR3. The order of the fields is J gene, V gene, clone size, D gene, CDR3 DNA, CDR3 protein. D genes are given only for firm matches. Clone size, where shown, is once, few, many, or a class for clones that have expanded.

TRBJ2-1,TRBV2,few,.,TGTGCCAGCAGTCCAACCCCCGTAGGTGAGCAGTTCTTC,CASSPTPVGEQFF
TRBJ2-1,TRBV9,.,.,TGTGCCAGCAGCATTCTCGCCCGGGGTGAGCAGTTCTTC,CASSILARGEQFF
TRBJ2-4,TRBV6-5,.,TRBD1,TGTGCCAGCAGTTACTCCGCCCAGGGGGACATTCAGTACTTC,CASSYSAQGDIQYF
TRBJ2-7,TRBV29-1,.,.,TGCAGCGTTGTAGGGGGAACCTACGAGCAGTACTTC,CSVVGGTYEQYF
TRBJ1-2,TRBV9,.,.,TGTGCCAGCAGCGGAGCTCGGACAGCCGCCTATGGCTACACCTTC,CASSGARTAAYGYTF
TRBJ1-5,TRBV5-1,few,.,TGCGCCAGCAGCTTGGGCGAAGATTTTGGCAATCAGCCCCAGCATTTT,CASSLGEDFGNQPQHF
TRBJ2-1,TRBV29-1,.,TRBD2,TGCAGCGTGCTACTAGCGGGGGACTACAATGAGCAGTTCTTC,CSVLLAGDYNEQFF
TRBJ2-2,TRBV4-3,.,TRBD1,TGCGCCAGCAGCCAAGTAACTCCCGGGACAGCTACCGGGGAGCTGTTTTTT,CASSQVTPGTATGELFF
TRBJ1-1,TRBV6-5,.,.,TGTGCCAGCAGTTATCACACTGAAGCTTTCTTT,CASSYHTEAFF
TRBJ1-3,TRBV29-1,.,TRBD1,TGCAGCGCCCAAGCAGGGGGCACTGGAAACACCATATATTTT,CSAQAGGTGNTIYF
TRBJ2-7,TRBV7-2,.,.,TGTGCCAGCAGCCGTGGGCCGGAGGTATACGAGCAGTACTTC,CASSRGPEVYEQYF